This TCR beta chain was captured in a study of blood T cells in healthy people across ages. Sample-barcoded 5' priming and a J-beta primer mix drove a second PCR of about 6 to 12 cycles. TCRdb reprocessed the 5' RACE reads with MiXCR, giving one entry per CDR3 protein. Of nearly 1 million distinct CDR3 sequences in the sample, roughly 51% were seen once. Extraction of total RNA produced a minimum of 5 micrograms from each sample. V shed 1 base and J 11 bases; nucleotides not matched to a gene: 6. CDR1 is MGHRA and CDR2 is YSYEKL in the germline V gene. The CDR3 loop spans 14 amino acids. Study results and limitations: Aged donors had fewer naive CD4+ cells and lower diversity than long-lived donors.

The sample holds a few counts of this clonotype. Its antigen is unidentified. The sequenced sample was blood. The receptor comes from a woman aged 55-69 years in good health. The chain employs TRBV4-1 and TRBJ2-5; 11 bases agree with TRBD2. The CDR3 coding sequence is TGCGCCAGCAGCCAAGTAGCGGGAGGGGGTGAGCAGTACTTC. This gives the protein CASSQVAGGGEQYF.